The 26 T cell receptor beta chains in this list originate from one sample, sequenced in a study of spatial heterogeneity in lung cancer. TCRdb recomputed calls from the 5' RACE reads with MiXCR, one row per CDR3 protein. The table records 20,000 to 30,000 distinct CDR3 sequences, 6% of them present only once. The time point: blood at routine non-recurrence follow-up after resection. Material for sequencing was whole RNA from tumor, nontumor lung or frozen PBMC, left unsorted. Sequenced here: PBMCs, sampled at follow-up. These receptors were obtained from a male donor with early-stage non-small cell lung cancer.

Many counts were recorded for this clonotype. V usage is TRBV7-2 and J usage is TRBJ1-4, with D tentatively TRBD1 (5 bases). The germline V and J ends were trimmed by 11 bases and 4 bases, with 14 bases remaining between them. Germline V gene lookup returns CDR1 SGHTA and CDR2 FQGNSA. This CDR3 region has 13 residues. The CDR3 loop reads CASGSQGNEKLFF. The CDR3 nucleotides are TGTGCCTCCGGGTCCCAGGGTAATGAAAAACTGTTTTTT.

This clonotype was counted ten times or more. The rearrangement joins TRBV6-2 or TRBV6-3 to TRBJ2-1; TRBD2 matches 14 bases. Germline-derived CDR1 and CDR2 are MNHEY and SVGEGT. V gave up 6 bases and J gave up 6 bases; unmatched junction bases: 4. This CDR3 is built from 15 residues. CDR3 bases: TGTGCCAGCAGGTTTGGGACTAGCGGGGGCAATGAGCAGTTCTTC. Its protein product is CASRFGTSGGNEQFF.

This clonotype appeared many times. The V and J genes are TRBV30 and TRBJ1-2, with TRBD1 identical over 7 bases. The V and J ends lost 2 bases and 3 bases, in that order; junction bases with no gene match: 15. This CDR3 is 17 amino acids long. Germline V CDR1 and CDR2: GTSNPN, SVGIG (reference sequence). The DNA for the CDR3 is TGTGCCTGGAGTCCCCCCAGGGGGATTATTTCGGACTATGGCTACACCTTC. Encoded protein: CAWSPPRGIISDYGYTF.

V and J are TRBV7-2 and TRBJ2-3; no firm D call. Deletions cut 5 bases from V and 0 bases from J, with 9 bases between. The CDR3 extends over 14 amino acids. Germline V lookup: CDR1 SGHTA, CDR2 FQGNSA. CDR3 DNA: TGTGCCAGCAGCACTCAGTGGAGCACAGATACGCAGTATTTT. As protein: CASSTQWSTDTQYF. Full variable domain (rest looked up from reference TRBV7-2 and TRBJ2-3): GAGVSQSPSNKVTEKGKDVELRCDPISGHTALYWYRQSLGQGLEFLIYFQGNSAPDKSGLPSDRFSAERTGGSVSTLTIQRTQQEDSAVYLCASSTQWSTDTQYFGPGTRLTVL.

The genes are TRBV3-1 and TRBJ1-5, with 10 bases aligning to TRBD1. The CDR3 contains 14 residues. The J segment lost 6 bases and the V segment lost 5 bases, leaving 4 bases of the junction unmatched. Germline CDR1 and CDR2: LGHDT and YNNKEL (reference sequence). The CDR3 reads CASSGDRGGQPQHF. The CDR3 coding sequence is TGTGCCAGCAGCGGGGACAGGGGAGGTCAGCCCCAGCATTTT.

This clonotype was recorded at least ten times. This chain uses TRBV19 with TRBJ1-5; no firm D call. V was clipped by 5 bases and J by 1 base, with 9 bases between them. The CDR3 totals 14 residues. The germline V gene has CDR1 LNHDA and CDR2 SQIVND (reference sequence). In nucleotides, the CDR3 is TGTGCCAGTAGTTCCGGCGGGAGCAATCAGCCCCAGCATTTT. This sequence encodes CASSSGGSNQPQHF.

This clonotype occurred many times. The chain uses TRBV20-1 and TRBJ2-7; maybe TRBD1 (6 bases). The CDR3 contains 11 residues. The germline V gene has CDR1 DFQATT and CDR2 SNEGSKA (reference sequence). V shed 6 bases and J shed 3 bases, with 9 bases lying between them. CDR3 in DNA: TGCAGTGCCAGACAGGACTACGAGCAGTACGTC. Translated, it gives CSARQDYEQYV.

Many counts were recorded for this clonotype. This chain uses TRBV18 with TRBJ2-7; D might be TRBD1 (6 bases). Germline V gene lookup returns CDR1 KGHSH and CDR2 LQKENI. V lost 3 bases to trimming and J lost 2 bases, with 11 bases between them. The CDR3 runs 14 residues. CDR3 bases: TGTGCCAGCTCACCTGGACAGCACACCTACGAGCAGTACGTC. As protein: CASSPGQHTYEQYV.

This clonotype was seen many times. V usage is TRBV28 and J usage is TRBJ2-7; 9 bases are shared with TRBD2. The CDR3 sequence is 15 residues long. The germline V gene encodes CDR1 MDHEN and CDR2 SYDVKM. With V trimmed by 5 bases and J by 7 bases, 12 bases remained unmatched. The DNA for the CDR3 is TGTGCCAGCAGTACTCACGCAGCGGGAGGCGGGGAGCAGTACGTC. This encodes CASSTHAAGGGEQYV.

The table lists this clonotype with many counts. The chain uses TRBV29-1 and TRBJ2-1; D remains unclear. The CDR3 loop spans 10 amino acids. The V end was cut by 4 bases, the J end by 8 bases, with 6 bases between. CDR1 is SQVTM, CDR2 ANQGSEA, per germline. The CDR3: CSVGGYEQFF. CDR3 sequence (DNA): TGCAGCGTTGGTGGCTATGAGCAGTTCTTC.

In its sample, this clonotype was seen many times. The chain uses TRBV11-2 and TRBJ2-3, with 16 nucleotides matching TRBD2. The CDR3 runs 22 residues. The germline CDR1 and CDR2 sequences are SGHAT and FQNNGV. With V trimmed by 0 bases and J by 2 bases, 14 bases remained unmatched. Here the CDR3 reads CASSLDILTGLAGGPYTDTQYF. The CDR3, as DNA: TGTGCCAGCAGCTTAGATATCCTGACGGGACTAGCGGGGGGGCCTTACACAGATACGCAGTATTTT.

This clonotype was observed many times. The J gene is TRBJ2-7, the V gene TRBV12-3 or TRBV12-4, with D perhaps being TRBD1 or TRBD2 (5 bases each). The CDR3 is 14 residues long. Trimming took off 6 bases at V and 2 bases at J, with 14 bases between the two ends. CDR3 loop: CASRSDGAPYEQYF. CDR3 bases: TGTGCCAGCAGATCGGACGGGGCTCCCTACGAGCAGTACTTC.

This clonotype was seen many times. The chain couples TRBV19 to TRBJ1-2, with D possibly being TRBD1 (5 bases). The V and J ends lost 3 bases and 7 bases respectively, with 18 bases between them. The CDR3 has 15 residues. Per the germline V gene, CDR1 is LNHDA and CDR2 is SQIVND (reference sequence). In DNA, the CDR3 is TGTGCCAGTAGTATCCTTATAGGGGTGCAATCTGGCTACACCTTC. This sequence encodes CASSILIGVQSGYTF.

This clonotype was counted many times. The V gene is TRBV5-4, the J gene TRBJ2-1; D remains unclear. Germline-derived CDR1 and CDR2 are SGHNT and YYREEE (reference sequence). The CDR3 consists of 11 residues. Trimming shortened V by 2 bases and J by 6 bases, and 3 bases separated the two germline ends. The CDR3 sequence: CASSLFNEQFF. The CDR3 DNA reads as TGTGCCAGCAGCTTATTCAATGAGCAGTTCTTC.

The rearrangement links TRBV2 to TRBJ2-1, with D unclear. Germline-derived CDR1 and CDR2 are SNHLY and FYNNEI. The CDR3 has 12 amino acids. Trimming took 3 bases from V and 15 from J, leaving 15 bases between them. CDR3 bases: TGTGCCAGCAGTGAGTCGAAGGGATATTGGTTCTTC. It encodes CASSESKGYWFF.

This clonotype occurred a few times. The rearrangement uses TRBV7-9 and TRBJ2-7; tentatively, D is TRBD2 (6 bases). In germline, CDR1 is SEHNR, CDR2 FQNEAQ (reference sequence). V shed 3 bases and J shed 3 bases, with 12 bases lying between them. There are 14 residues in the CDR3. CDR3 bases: TGTGCCAGCAGCTTGGGCGGGGCGAGCTACGAGCAGTACTTC. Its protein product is CASSLGGASYEQYF.

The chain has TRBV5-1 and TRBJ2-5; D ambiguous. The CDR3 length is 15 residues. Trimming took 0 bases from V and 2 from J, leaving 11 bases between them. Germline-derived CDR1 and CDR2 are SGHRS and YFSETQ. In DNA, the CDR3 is TGCGCCAGCAGCTTGGAAGGCCGGGTACAAGAGACCCAGTACTTC. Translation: CASSLEGRVQETQYF.

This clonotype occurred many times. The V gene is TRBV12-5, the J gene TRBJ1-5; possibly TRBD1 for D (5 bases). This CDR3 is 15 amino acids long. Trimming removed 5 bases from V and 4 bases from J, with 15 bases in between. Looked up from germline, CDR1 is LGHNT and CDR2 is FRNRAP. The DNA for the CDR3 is TGTGCTAGTGGTGGCGGCGGGGCTGGGAATCAGCCCCAGCATTTT. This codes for CASGGGGAGNQPQHF.

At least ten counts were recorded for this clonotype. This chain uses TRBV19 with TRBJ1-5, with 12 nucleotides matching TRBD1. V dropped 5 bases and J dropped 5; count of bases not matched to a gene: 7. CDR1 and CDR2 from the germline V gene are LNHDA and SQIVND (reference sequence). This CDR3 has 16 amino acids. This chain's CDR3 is CASSPGTGGAYQPQHF. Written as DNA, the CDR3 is TGTGCCAGTAGTCCTGGGACAGGGGGCGCCTATCAGCCCCAGCATTTT. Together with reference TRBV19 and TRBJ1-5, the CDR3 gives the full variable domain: DGGITQSPKYLFRKEGQNVTLSCEQNLNHDAMYWYRQDPGQGLRLIYYSQIVNDFQKGDIAEGYSVSREKKESFPLTVTSAQKNPTAFYLCASSPGTGGAYQPQHFGDGTRLSIL.

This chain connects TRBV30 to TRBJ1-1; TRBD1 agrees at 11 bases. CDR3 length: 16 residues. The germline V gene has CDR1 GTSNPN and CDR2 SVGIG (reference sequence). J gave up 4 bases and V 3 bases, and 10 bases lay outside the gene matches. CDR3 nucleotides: TGTGCCTGGAGGGGACAGGGGGGACTCCTGGGCACTGAAGCTTTCTTT. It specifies CAWRGQGGLLGTEAFF.

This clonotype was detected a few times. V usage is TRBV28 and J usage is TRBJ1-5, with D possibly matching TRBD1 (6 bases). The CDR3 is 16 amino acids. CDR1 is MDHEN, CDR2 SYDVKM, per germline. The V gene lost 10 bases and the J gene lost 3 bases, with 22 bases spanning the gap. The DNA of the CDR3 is TGTGCCACCGCTGGGGGGCCAAAAACAAACAATCAGCCCCAGCATTTT. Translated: CATAGGPKTNNQPQHF.

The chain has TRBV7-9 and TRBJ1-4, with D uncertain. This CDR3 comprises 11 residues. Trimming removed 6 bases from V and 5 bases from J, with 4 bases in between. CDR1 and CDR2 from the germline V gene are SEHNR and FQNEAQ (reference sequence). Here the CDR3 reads CASRINEKLFF. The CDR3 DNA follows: TGTGCCAGCAGAATCAATGAAAAACTGTTTTTT.

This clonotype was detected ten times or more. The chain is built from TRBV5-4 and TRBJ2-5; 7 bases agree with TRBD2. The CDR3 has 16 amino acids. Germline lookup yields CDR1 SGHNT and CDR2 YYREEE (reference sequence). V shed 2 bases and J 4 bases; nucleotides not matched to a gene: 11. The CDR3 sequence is CASSFPIGGSRETQYF. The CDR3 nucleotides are TGTGCCAGCAGCTTCCCGATTGGCGGGAGTCGAGAGACCCAGTACTTC.

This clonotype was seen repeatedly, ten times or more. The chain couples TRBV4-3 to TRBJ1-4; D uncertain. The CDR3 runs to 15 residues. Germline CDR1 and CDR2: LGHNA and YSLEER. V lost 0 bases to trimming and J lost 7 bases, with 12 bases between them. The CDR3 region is CASSQEYRVFEKLFF. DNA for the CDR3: TGCGCCAGCAGCCAAGAATATAGGGTTTTTGAAAAACTGTTTTTT.

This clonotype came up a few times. DNA for the CDR3: TGTGCCAGCACCCCCCAGATGGGGGGCTATGGCTACACCTTC. Protein product: CASTPQMGGYGYTF. The V gene is TRBV9, the J gene TRBJ1-2; the D gene is possibly TRBD1 (5 bases). The V end was cut by 6 bases, the J end by 4 bases, with 16 bases between. The CDR3 covers 14 residues. CDR1 and CDR2 (germline): SGDLS, YYNGEE.

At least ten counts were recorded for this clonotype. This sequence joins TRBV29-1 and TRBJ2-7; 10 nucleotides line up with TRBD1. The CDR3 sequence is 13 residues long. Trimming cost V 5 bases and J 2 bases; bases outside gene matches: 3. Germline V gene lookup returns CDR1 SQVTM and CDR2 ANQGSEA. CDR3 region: CSVRTGGAYEQYF. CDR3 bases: TGCAGCGTTAGGACAGGGGGGGCCTACGAGCAGTACTTC.